A single T cell receptor (beta chain) is shown here with its context. The repertoire was sequenced with immunoSEQ multiplex PCR; TCRdb's copy has only in-frame clones and lacks some. This sample has 550,000 to 700,000 clones, with 60% to 75% found just once. This entry is derived from a study of shared clonotypes between healthy human individuals. The overall study: CD4 naive and memory got three plates each, CD8 naive two, CD8 memory one.

The trim removed 5 bases at V and 0 bases at J, leaving 12 bases unmatched. The CDR3 runs to 17 residues. The germline gives CDR1 LGHNA, CDR2 YNFKEQ. Donors were healthy HIV-negative adults without recent acute infections or vaccinations. Donors were Caucasian adults residing in Nashville, Tennessee, USA. The source of this sequence is a woman in her twenties or thirties in good health. Sequenced input: memory CD4+ T cells sorted from blood. As to subset: CD45RA-negative fraction. The V gene is TRBV4-2, the J gene TRBJ2-7; the match to TRBD1 covers 8 bases. The CDR3 DNA is TGTGCCAGCAGCACTCATTCTGGGACAGGCCCCTCCTACGAGCAGTACTTC. This sequence encodes CASSTHSGTGPSYEQYF.